The clone carrying this T cell receptor beta chain was detected a few times. V shed 5 bases and J shed 5 bases, with 12 bases lying between them. Germline CDR1 is LNHDA and CDR2 is SQIVND (reference sequence). This CDR3 spans 13 amino acids. The repertoire was sequenced with immunoSEQ multiplex PCR; TCRdb's copy has only in-frame clones and lacks some. The table shows approximately 35,000 clones, with 70% to 80% occurring only once. This sample is drawn from a study of blood T cell repertoires in COVID-19. The V and J genes are TRBV19 and TRBJ1-2; maybe TRBD1 (6 bases). The sequencing sample was made of peripheral blood. The sequence came from an elderly man with acute or convalescent COVID-19. Here the CDR3 DNA reads TGTGCCAGTAGTGACGACAGGCGGTATGGCTACACCTTC. It is translated as CASSDDRRYGYTF.